This TCR beta chain was captured by sequencing in a study of T cell repertoires in cytomegalovirus infection. Study background: CMV infection and matching HLA type were both indicated by public TCR beta signatures. Whole-study results and caveats: Carriers of CMV plus the relevant HLA were identified by cumulative public TCR beta family frequency.

TCRdb passed the reads through MiXCR, listing each CDR3 protein once. Of 150,000 to 200,000 distinct CDR3 sequences listed, around 14% are singletons. This clonotype came up once. Its antigen is not identified. The CDR3 length is 14 residues. Germline CDR1 and CDR2: SEHNR and FQNEAQ (reference sequence). V lost 11 bases to trimming and J lost 3 bases; unmatched junction nucleotides: 12. Specimen: PBMCs. The clonotype was recovered from a human donor in good health (CMV status not recorded). Some clones in this sample may be carry-over from other donors' samples. The rearrangement uses TRBV7-9 and TRBJ2-7, with 8 bases aligning to TRBD1. The CDR3 bases are TGTGCCGGGACCAAACTGACAGGGGACTACGAGCAGTACTTC. Translation: CAGTKLTGDYEQYF.